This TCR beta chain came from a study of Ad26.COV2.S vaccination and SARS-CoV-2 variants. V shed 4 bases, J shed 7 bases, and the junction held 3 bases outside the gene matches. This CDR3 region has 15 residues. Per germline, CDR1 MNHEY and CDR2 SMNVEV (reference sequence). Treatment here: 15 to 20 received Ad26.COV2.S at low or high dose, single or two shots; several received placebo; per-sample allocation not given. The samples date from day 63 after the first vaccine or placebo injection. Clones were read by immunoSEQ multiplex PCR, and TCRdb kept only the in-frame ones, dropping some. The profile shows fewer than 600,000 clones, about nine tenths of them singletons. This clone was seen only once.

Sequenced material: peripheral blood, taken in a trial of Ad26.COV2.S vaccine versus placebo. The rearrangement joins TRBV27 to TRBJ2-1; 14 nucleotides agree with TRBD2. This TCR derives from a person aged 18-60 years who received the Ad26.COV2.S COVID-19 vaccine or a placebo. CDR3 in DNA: TGTGCCAGCAGTTCCGGGACTAGCGGGAGAAATGAGCAGTTCTTC. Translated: CASSSGTSGRNEQFF.